These T cell receptor beta chains were read from a single sample in a study of blood T cell repertoires in COVID-19. Sequenced by immunoSEQ multiplex PCR; TCRdb stores in-frame clones only, minus some. The repertoire holds under 200,000 clones, with around four fifths as singletons. The sample was peripheral blood. The receptors derive from a woman in her 70s who had recovered from COVID-19. Both conserved end residues are part of each CDR3. Fields, in order: CDR3 protein, CDR3 DNA, J gene, D gene, clone size, V gene. The D gene is left open where the match is weak. Some rows mark clone size as missing; the rest say once, few, many or name a class of expanded clone.

cdr3_aa: CASSPWGTDEQYF
cdr3_nt: TGCGCCAGCAGCCCCTGGGGGACAGACGAGCAGTACTTC
j_call: TRBJ2-7
d_call: TRBD1
clone_size: NA
v_call: TRBV5-1

cdr3_aa: CASSWGQGLGEQYF
cdr3_nt: TGTGCCAGCAGCTGGGGACAGGGGCTTGGCGAGCAGTACTTC
j_call: TRBJ2-7
d_call: TRBD1
clone_size: few
v_call: TRBV5-4

cdr3_aa: CASGRRATNTEAFF
cdr3_nt: TGTGCCAGTGGGCGGAGGGCGACGAACACTGAAGCTTTCTTT
j_call: TRBJ1-1
d_call: NA
clone_size: NA
v_call: TRBV3-1/TRBV3-2

cdr3_aa: CASSAGDSGNTIYF
cdr3_nt: TGCGCCAGCAGCGCCGGTGACTCTGGAAACACCATATATTTT
j_call: TRBJ1-3
d_call: NA
clone_size: NA
v_call: TRBV5-1

cdr3_aa: CASSLSGGWGYEQYF
cdr3_nt: TGTGCCAGCAGTTTAAGTGGGGGCTGGGGCTACGAGCAGTACTTC
j_call: TRBJ2-7
d_call: NA
clone_size: NA
v_call: TRBV28

cdr3_aa: CATSPKWTGGEKLFF
cdr3_nt: TGTGCCACCAGCCCTAAATGGACAGGGGGTGAAAAACTGTTTTTT
j_call: TRBJ1-4
d_call: TRBD1
clone_size: NA
v_call: TRBV15

cdr3_aa: CASSQIRPQEAEAFF
cdr3_nt: TGTGCCAGCAGCCAGATCCGGCCCCAGGAGGCCGAAGCTTTCTTT
j_call: TRBJ1-1
d_call: NA
clone_size: NA
v_call: TRBV4-2

cdr3_aa: CASSPDTPYEQYF
cdr3_nt: TGCGCCAGCAGCCCGGACACCCCCTACGAGCAGTACTTC
j_call: TRBJ2-7
d_call: NA
clone_size: once
v_call: TRBV10-2

cdr3_aa: CASSLSAGTGWYEQFF
cdr3_nt: TGTGCCAGCAGCTTAAGTGCCGGGACAGGGTGGTATGAGCAGTTCTTC
j_call: TRBJ2-1
d_call: TRBD1
clone_size: NA
v_call: TRBV11-3

cdr3_aa: CARKTRELRGVNQPQHF
cdr3_nt: TGTGCCAGAAAAACGCGGGAGCTTCGGGGGGTCAATCAGCCCCAGCATTTT
j_call: TRBJ1-5
d_call: NA
clone_size: NA
v_call: TRBV19